The 20 T cell receptor beta chains in this list originate from one sample, sequenced in a study of early T cells in non-severe SARS-CoV-2 infection. Using its own MiXCR run on the 5' RACE reads, TCRdb lists one record per CDR3 protein. This sample has about 59,000 distinct CDR3 sequences, with 10% to 15% found just once. Specimen: whole blood. The receptors were sampled from an adult who was a healthcare worker with PCR-confirmed SARS-CoV-2 infection or an uninfected control (not recorded which).

This clonotype has a count of ten or more. The gene calls are TRBV5-1 and TRBJ2-1; 11 positions match TRBD2. Unmatched junction bases numbered 7, after V lost 3 bases and J lost 2 bases. Looked up from germline, CDR1 is SGHRS and CDR2 is YFSETQ. This CDR3 contains 17 residues. CDR3 residues: CASSSRLAGPAYNEQFF. CDR3 sequence (DNA): TGCGCCAGCAGCTCTAGACTAGCGGGGCCTGCCTACAATGAGCAGTTCTTC.

The chain joins TRBV7-9 to TRBJ1-4; D is perhaps TRBD1 (5 bases). V was cut by 4 bases and J by 2 bases, with 11 bases left in between. The germline CDR1 and CDR2 sequences are SEHNR and FQNEAQ (reference sequence). The CDR3 loop spans 15 amino acids. CDR3 residues: CASSSGLGTNEKLFF. CDR3 bases: TGTGCCAGCAGCTCAGGGCTGGGGACTAATGAAAAACTGTTTTTT.

The J gene is TRBJ1-6, the V gene TRBV5-1; TRBD1 matches 7 bases. This CDR3 has 15 amino acids. Germline V gene lookup returns CDR1 SGHRS and CDR2 YFSETQ. With V trimmed by 0 bases and J by 5 bases, 2 bases remained unmatched. CDR3 DNA sequence: TGCGCCAGCAGCTTGGGGGACAGACATAATTCACCCCTCCACTTT. This encodes CASSLGDRHNSPLHF. Full variable domain (outside the CDR3, taken from reference TRBV5-1 and TRBJ1-6): KAGVTQTPRYLIKTRGQQVTLSCSPISGHRSVSWYQQTPGQGLQFLFEYFSETQRNKGNFPGRFSGRQFSNSRSEMNVSTLELGDSALYLCASSLGDRHNSPLHFGNGTRLTVT.

This clonotype was counted at least ten times. The chain has TRBV25-1 and TRBJ2-5, with TRBD2 as a possible D gene (5 bases). The germline V gene encodes CDR1 MGHDK and CDR2 SYGVNS. V was pared by 2 bases and J by 7 bases, with 8 bases between. CDR3 size: 12 residues. The CDR3 loop reads CASSEQRGTQYF. The CDR3 DNA sequence: TGTGCCAGCAGTGAACAACGGGGGACCCAGTACTTC.

This clonotype was seen many times. The gene calls are TRBV7-6 and TRBJ2-1, with D tentatively TRBD1 (5 bases). The CDR3 is made up of 13 amino acids. The V gene's germline CDR1 is SGHVS and CDR2 FNYEAQ. V shed 4 bases and J shed 4 bases, with 8 bases lying between them. The CDR3 DNA sequence: TGTGCCAGCAGCTGGGGCAGATACAATGAGCAGTTCTTC. Translating it yields CASSWGRYNEQFF.

This clonotype was counted many times. The chain is built from TRBV12-3 or TRBV12-4 and TRBJ2-1, with 10 bases lining up with TRBD2. This CDR3 is 19 amino acids long. Trimming took 5 bases from V and 4 from J; bases not matched to a gene: 17. CDR3 DNA sequence: TGTGCCAGCAGTCAAGGGAGCCTCCTAGCGGGAGACCAATACAATGAGCAGTTCTTC. Translation: CASSQGSLLAGDQYNEQFF.

This chain joins TRBV7-2 and TRBJ2-1; 7 nucleotides align to TRBD2. The CDR3 loop spans 17 amino acids. V trimming: 3 bases; J trimming: 5 bases; junction bases outside the gene matches: 13. Per the germline V gene, CDR1 is SGHTA and CDR2 is FQGNSA. The CDR3 DNA follows: TGTGCCAGCAGCTTTCGGCCCCCCGGCGGGGGTCACAATGAGCAGTTCTTC. This sequence encodes CASSFRPPGGGHNEQFF.

This clonotype was detected ten times or more. The chain is built from TRBV29-1 and TRBJ2-2; 8 bases fit TRBD2. The germline V gene has CDR1 SQVTM and CDR2 ANQGSEA. The CDR3 has 13 residues. The junction had 2 bases not matched to a gene; V was cut back by 3 bases and J by 5 bases. CDR3 loop: CSVDGRATGELFF. CDR3 coding DNA: TGCAGCGTTGACGGGAGGGCTACCGGGGAGCTGTTTTTT.

The rearrangement joins TRBV3-1 to TRBJ2-3; D is ambiguous. Germline V gives CDR1 LGHDT, CDR2 YNNKEL (reference sequence). Trimming took 4 bases from V and 6 from J, leaving 8 bases between them. This CDR3 is built from 12 residues. DNA for the CDR3: TGTGCCAGCAGCCTGCTGGGGGATACGCAGTATTTT. Its protein is CASSLLGDTQYF.

There are a few counts of this clonotype. The J gene is TRBJ2-7, the V gene TRBV7-9; a weak D match, TRBD1 (5 bases). The V gene lost 3 bases and the J gene lost 1 base, with 10 bases spanning the gap. From germline, CDR1 is SEHNR and CDR2 FQNEAQ (reference sequence). CDR3 length equals 14 residues. CDR3 in DNA: TGTGCCAGCAGCTTGGCAGGGTCATCCTACGAGCAGTACTTC. This encodes CASSLAGSSYEQYF.

The rearrangement uses TRBV3-1 and TRBJ2-1; possible D gene TRBD1, 6 bases. This CDR3 has 15 amino acids. Trimming shortened V by 0 bases and J by 9 bases, and 15 bases separated the two germline ends. From germline, CDR1 is LGHDT and CDR2 YNNKEL (reference sequence). CDR3 DNA: TGTGCCAGCAGCCAAGAGGGGGCTAGCAGGGGTGAGCAGTTCTTC. It encodes CASSQEGASRGEQFF.

This rearrangement joins TRBV7-2 to TRBJ1-5; TRBD1 agrees at 7 bases. Germline CDR1 reads SGHTA; CDR2 reads FQGNSA. There are 14 residues in the CDR3. Losses at the gene ends were 2 bases for V and 7 bases for J; bases not matched to a gene: 5. The CDR3 region has the DNA TGTGCCAGCAGCTTAAACCCAGGGGGACAGCCCCAGCATTTT. Residues: CASSLNPGGQPQHF.

This clonotype was found a few times. The chain recombines TRBV10-3 with TRBJ2-3; D is unresolved. The V gene's germline CDR1 is ENHRY and CDR2 SYGVKD. V lost 4 bases to trimming and J lost 6 bases, with 5 bases between them. The CDR3 is 11 amino acids. The CDR3 spells CAISGHDTQYF. For the CDR3, the DNA is TGTGCCATCAGTGGACACGATACGCAGTATTTT.

This clonotype was picked up a small number of times. The rearrangement links TRBV9 to TRBJ1-5; D perhaps matches TRBD1 (6 bases). This CDR3 spans 14 amino acids. Germline V CDR1 and CDR2: SGDLS, YYNGEE. V was pared by 3 bases and J by 5 bases, with 12 bases between. CDR3 bases: TGTGCCAGCAGCGCTGGGACACCAGATCAGCCCCAGCATTTT. Translation: CASSAGTPDQPQHF.

Of note for this clonotype: One base away lies a much larger clone, so this may be a sequencing read error. The chain links TRBV7-8 to TRBJ1-2, with 7 bases lining up with TRBD1. The germline V gene encodes CDR1 SGHVS and CDR2 FQNEAQ. The CDR3 has 15 residues. DNA of the CDR3: TGTGCCAACAGCTTAGTGGGCAGGGGGAACTATGGCTACACCTTC. As protein: CANSLVGRGNYGYTF.

This clonotype showed up many times. The chain employs TRBV5-5 and TRBJ2-1; D possibly corresponds to TRBD2 (5 bases). The CDR3 contains 16 residues. Germline CDR1 and CDR2: SGHKS and YYEKEE (reference sequence). V lost 4 bases to trimming and J lost 2 bases, with 16 bases between them. CDR3 in amino acids: CASSAGLRAPYNEQFF. CDR3 sequence (DNA): TGTGCCAGCAGCGCGGGCCTGAGGGCTCCCTACAATGAGCAGTTCTTC.

Many counts were recorded for this clonotype. This chain uses TRBV20-1 with TRBJ2-7; TRBD2 agrees at 11 bases. The CDR3 extends over 15 amino acids. Trimming at V came to 2 bases and at J to 3 bases, leaving 6 bases not matched to a gene. The germline V gene has CDR1 DFQATT and CDR2 SNEGSKA (reference sequence). CDR3 sequence reads: CSARKPLAGGYEQYF. In DNA form, the CDR3 reads TGCAGTGCTAGAAAGCCTCTAGCGGGAGGCTACGAGCAGTACTTC.

This clonotype was found a few times. The V gene is TRBV24-1, the J gene TRBJ2-5; D remains ambiguous. The germline V gene encodes CDR1 KGHDR and CDR2 SFDVKD. The CDR3 is 16 amino acids. The V gene lost 4 bases and the J gene lost 5 bases, with 19 bases spanning the gap. The CDR3 DNA is TGTGCCACCAGTGAAGGACCCGCCGTTACCTCGGAGACCCAGTACTTC. Encoded protein: CATSEGPAVTSETQYF.

By share, this clonotype counts as medium-sized. This chain joins TRBV29-1 and TRBJ1-1; D possibly corresponds to TRBD1 (5 bases). The CDR3 consists of 11 residues. The germline CDR1 and CDR2 sequences are SQVTM and ANQGSEA. V shed 5 bases and J shed 7 bases, with 11 bases lying between them. The CDR3 DNA follows: TGCAGCGTTTCCGACAGATATGAAGCTTTCTTT. As protein: CSVSDRYEAFF. The complete variable domain, with remaining parts taken from reference TRBV29-1 and TRBJ1-1, reads SAVISQKPSRDICQRGTSLTIQCQVDSQVTMMFWYRQQPGQSLTLIATANQGSEATYESGFVIDKFPISRPNLTFSTLTVSNMSPEDSSIYLCSVSDRYEAFFGQGTRLTVV.

This clonotype came up many times. The chain recombines TRBV5-4 with TRBJ2-2; 14 bases match TRBD2. Trimming cost V 4 bases and J 2 bases; bases outside gene matches: 7. This CDR3 contains 18 residues. CDR1 and CDR2 from the germline V gene are SGHNT and YYREEE (reference sequence). The CDR3 DNA sequence: TGTGCCAGCAGCCCTAAAGGACTAGCGGGAGGCAACACCGGGGAGCTGTTTTTT. This encodes CASSPKGLAGGNTGELFF.